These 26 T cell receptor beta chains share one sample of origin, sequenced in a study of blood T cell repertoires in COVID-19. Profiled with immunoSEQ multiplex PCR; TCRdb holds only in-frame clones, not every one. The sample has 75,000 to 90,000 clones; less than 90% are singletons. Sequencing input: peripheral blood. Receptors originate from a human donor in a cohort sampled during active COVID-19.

The CDR3 nucleotides read TGTGCCAGCAGCGGACAGGGGGTAGGGGAGCTGTTTTTT. Protein: CASSGQGVGELFF. The rearrangement uses TRBV5-6 and TRBJ2-2; 10 bases match TRBD1. With 4 bases clipped from V and 8 bases from J, the junction kept 2 bases outside the gene matches. This CDR3 has 13 amino acids. The germline CDR1 and CDR2 sequences are SGHDT and YYEEEE.

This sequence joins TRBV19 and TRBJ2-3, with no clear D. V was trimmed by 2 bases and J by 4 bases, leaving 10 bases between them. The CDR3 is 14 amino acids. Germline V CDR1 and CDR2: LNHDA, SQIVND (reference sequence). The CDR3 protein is CASSILRISDTQYF. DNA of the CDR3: TGTGCCAGTAGTATACTGAGGATATCAGATACGCAGTATTTT.

CDR3 DNA sequence: TGTGCCAGCAGCGCGCCAGGACAGGCCGGCGAGCAGTACTTC. Translated, it gives CASSAPGQAGEQYF. V is TRBV9 and J is TRBJ2-7; 7 positions match TRBD1. V was pared by 3 bases and J by 6 bases, with 9 bases of the junction left unmatched. Looked up from germline, CDR1 is SGDLS and CDR2 is YYNGEE. The CDR3 is 14 residues long.

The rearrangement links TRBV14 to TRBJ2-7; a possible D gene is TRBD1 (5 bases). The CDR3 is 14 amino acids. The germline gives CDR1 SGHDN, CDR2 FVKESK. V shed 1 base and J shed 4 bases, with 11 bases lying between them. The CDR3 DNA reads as TGTGCCAGCAGCCAAGCAGAGGACATTTACGAGCAGTACTTC. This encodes CASSQAEDIYEQYF.

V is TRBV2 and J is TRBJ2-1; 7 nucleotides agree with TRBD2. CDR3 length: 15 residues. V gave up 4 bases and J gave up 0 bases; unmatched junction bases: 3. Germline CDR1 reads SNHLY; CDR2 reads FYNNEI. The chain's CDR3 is CASSGGGSSYNEQFF. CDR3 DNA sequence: TGTGCCAGCAGTGGCGGGGGAAGCTCCTACAATGAGCAGTTCTTC.

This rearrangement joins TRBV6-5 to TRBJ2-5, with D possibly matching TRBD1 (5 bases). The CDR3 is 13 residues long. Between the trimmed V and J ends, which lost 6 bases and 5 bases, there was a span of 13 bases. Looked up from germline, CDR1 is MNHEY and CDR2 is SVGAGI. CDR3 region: CASRTTGAETQYF. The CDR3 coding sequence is TGTGCCAGCAGAACCACAGGAGCGGAGACCCAGTACTTC.

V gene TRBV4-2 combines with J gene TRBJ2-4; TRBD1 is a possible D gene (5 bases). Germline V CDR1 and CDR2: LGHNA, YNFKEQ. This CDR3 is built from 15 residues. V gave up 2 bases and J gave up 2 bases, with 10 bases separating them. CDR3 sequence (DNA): TGTGCCAGCAGCCAAAGGGCAGGGACCAAAAACATTCAGTACTTC. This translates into CASSQRAGTKNIQYF.

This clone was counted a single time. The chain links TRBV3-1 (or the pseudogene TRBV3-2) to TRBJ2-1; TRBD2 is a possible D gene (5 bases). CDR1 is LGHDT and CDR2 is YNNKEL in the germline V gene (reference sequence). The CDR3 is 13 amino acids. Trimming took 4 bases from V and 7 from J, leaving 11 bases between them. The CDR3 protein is CASSRRYSNEQFF. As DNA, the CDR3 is TGTGCCAGCAGCCGGAGGTACAGTAATGAGCAGTTCTTC.

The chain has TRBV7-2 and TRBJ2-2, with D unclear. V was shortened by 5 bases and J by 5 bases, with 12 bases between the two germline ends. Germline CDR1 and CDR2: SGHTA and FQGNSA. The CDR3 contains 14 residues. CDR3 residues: CASSAQLGTGELFF. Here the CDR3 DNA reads TGTGCCAGCAGCGCGCAGCTCGGGACCGGGGAGCTGTTTTTT.

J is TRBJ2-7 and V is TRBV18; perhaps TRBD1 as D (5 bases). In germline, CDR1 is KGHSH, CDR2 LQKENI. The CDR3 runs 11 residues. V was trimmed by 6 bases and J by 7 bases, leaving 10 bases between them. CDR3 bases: TGTGCCAGCTCCCTCGGACAAGAGCAGTACTTC. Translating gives CASSLGQEQYF.

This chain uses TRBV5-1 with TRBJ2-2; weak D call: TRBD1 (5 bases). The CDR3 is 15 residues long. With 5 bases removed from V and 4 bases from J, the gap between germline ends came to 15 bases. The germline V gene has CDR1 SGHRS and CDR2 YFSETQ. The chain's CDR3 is CASRIGQGSTGELFF. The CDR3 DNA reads TGCGCCAGCAGGATCGGGCAGGGCAGCACCGGGGAGCTGTTTTTT. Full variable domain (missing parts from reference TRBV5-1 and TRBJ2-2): KAGVTQTPRYLIKTRGQQVTLSCSPISGHRSVSWYQQTPGQGLQFLFEYFSETQRNKGNFPGRFSGRQFSNSRSEMNVSTLELGDSALYLCASRIGQGSTGELFFGEGSRLTVL.

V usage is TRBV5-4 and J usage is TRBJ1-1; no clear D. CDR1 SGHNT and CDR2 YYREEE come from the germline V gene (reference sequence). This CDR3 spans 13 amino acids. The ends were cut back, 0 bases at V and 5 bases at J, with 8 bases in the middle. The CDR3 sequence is CASSLGHRTEAFF. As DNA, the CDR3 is TGTGCCAGCAGCTTGGGCCATCGGACTGAAGCTTTCTTT. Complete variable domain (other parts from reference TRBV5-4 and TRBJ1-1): ETGVTQSPTHLIKTRGQQVTLRCSSQSGHNTVSWYQQALGQGPQFIFQYYREEENGRGNFPPRFSGLQFPNYSSELNVNALELDDSALYLCASSLGHRTEAFFGQGTRLTVV.

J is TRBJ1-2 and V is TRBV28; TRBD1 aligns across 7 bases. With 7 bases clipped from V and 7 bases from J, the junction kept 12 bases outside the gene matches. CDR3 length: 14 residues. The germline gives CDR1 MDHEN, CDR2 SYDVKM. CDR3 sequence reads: CASTLGRGYPGYTF. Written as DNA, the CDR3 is TGTGCCAGCACCTTGGGCAGGGGGTATCCTGGCTACACCTTC.

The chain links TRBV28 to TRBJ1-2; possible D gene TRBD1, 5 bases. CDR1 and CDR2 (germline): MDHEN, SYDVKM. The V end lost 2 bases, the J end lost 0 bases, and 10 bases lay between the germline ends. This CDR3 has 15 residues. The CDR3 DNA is TGTGCCAGCAGTTTACCGGGGGTGACTAACTATGGCTACACCTTC. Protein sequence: CASSLPGVTNYGYTF.

As DNA, the CDR3 is TGTGCCAGCTCACTACAGGGGATTGACACCGGGGAGCTGTTTTTT. This codes for CASSLQGIDTGELFF. This chain joins TRBV18 and TRBJ2-2; TRBD1 matches 7 bases. V shed 4 bases, J shed 3 bases, and the junction held 5 bases outside the gene matches. This CDR3 is 15 amino acids long. Germline CDR1 reads KGHSH; CDR2 reads LQKENI.

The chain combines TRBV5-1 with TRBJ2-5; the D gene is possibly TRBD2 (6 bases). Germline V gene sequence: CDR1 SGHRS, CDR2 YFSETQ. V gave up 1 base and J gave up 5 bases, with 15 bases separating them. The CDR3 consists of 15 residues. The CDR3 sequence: CASSLFGAEGETQYF. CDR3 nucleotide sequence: TGCGCCAGCAGCTTGTTCGGCGCGGAGGGGGAGACCCAGTACTTC.

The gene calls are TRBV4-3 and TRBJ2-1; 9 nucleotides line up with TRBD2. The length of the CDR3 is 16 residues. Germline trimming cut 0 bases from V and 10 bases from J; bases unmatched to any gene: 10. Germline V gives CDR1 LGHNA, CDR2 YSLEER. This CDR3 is CASSQDSLSGGREQFF. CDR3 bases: TGCGCCAGCAGCCAAGATAGCCTGAGCGGGGGGAGGGAGCAGTTCTTC.

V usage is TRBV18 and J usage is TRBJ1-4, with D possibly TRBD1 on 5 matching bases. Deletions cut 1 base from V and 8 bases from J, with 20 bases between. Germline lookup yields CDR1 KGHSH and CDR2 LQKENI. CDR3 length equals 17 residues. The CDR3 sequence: CASSPQFLLDTIEKLFF. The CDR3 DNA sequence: TGTGCCAGCTCACCACAGTTTCTTTTGGACACTATCGAAAAACTGTTTTTT.

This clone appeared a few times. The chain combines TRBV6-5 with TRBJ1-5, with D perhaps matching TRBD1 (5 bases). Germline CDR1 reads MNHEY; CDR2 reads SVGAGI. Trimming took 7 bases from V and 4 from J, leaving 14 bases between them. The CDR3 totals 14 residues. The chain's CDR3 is CASTWTKQNQPQHF. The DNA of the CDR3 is TGTGCCAGCACCTGGACAAAACAAAATCAGCCCCAGCATTTT.

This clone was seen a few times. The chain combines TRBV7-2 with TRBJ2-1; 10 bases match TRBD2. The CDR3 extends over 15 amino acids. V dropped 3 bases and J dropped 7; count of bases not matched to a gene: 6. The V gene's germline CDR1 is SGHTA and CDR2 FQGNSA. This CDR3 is CASSLPSGSMNEQFF. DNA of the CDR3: TGTGCCAGCAGCTTGCCTAGCGGGAGTATGAATGAGCAGTTCTTC.

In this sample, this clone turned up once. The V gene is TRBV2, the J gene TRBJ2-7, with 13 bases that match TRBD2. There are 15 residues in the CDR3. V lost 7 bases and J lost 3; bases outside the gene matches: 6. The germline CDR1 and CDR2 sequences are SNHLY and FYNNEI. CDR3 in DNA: TGTGCCAGCATGCAGACTAGCGGGGGGAACTACGAGCAGTACTTC. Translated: CASMQTSGGNYEQYF.

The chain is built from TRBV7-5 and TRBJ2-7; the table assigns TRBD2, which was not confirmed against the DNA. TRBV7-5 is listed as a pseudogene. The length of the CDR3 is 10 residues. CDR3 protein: CARRIGEQYF. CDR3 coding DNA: TGTGCCAGAAGAATCGGCGAGCAGTACTTC.

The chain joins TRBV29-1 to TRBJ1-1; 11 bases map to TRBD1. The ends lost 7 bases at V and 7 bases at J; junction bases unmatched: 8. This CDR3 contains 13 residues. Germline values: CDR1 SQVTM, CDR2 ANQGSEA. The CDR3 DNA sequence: TGCAGCGCCGGACAGGGGGCAATCATTGAAGCTTTCTTT. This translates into CSAGQGAIIEAFF.

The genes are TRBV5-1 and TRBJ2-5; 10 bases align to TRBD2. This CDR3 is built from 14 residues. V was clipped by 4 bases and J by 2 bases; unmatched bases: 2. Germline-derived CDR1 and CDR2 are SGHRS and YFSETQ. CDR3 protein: CASSPGLAQETQYF. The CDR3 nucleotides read TGCGCCAGCAGCCCGGGACTAGCGCAAGAGACCCAGTACTTC.

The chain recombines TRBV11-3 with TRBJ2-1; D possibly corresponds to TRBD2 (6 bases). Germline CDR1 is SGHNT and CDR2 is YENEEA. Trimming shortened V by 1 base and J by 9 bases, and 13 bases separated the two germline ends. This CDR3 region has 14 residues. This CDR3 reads CASSLAPAGGEQFF. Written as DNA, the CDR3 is TGTGCCAGCAGCTTAGCCCCAGCGGGTGGTGAGCAGTTCTTC.

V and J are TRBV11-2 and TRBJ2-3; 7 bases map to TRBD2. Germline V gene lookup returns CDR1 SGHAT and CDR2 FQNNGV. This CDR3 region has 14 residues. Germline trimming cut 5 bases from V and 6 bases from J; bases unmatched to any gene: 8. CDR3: CASSARLAWDTQYF. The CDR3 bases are TGTGCCAGCAGCGCCAGACTAGCTTGGGATACGCAGTATTTT.